These 15 T cell receptor beta chains share one sample of origin, sequenced in a study of prognosis after radiotherapy for stage I lung cancer. Starting from genomic DNA, TCR beta CDR3 was amplified through two-round multiplex PCR. The first round of PCR was done with primers that matched each TRBV and TRBJ gene. In TCRdb, the multiplex PCR reads were re-called with MiXCR into one record per CDR3 protein. The sample consists of 10,000 to 15,000 distinct CDR3 sequences, about 40% of them appearing once. This specimen consisted of PBMCs, obtained before or after stereotactic body radiation therapy (not recorded which). All receptors come from a donor over 45 with non-small cell lung cancer.

V usage is TRBV5-1 and J usage is TRBJ2-6; maybe TRBD2 (6 bases). Germline CDR1 SGHRS, CDR2 YFSETQ. Deletions cut 0 bases from V and 6 bases from J, with 19 bases between. CDR3 length: 18 residues. The CDR3 DNA reads TGCGCCAGCAGCTTGGGTGCGGGACCCACCCCTGCGGCCAACGTCCTGACTTTC. This sequence encodes CASSLGAGPTPAANVLTF.

In this sample, this clonotype is medium-sized. The chain uses TRBV4-1 and TRBJ2-7; D may match TRBD1 or TRBD2 (5 bases each). The CDR3 is made up of 15 amino acids. Trimming removed 2 bases at V and 2 bases at J, with 13 bases between. Looked up from germline, CDR1 is MGHRA and CDR2 is YSYEKL. CDR3 DNA sequence: TGCGCCAGCAGCCAATTCCCGGGACGGACCTACGAGCAGTACTTC. This translates into CASSQFPGRTYEQYF.

This clonotype was recorded at least ten times. The chain links TRBV20-1 to TRBJ1-2; no definite D call. CDR3 size: 12 residues. CDR1 is DFQATT and CDR2 is SNEGSKA in the germline V gene (reference sequence). V shed 7 bases and J shed 4 bases, with 13 bases lying between them. DNA for the CDR3: TGCAGTGGTATAGCCGGATCCTATGGCTACACCTTC. This encodes CSGIAGSYGYTF.

This clonotype was found many times. V and J are TRBV9 and TRBJ2-2, with 10 bases identical to TRBD2. J lost 1 base, V lost 0 bases, and 0 bases had no gene match. In germline, CDR1 is SGDLS, CDR2 YYNGEE. The CDR3 has 16 residues. The CDR3 coding sequence is TGTGCCAGCAGCGTAGGACTAGCGGGGAACACCGGGGAGCTGTTTTTT. This gives the protein CASSVGLAGNTGELFF.

This clonotype was seen a single time. V and J are TRBV3-1 and TRBJ1-6, with D uncertain. Trimming took 0 bases from V and 9 from J, leaving 9 bases between them. Germline CDR1 is LGHDT and CDR2 is YNNKEL (reference sequence). This CDR3 is built from 14 residues. CDR3 bases: TGTGCCAGCAGCCAAGACAGTACCCTTTCACCCCTCCACTTT. Encoded protein: CASSQDSTLSPLHF. Full variable domain (rest looked up from reference TRBV3-1 and TRBJ1-6): DTAVSQTPKYLVTQMGNDKSIKCEQNLGHDTMYWYKQDSKKFLKIMFSYNNKELIINETVPNRFSPKSPDKAHLNLHINSLELGDSAVYFCASSQDSTLSPLHFGNGTRLTVT.

Judged by abundance, this clonotype is medium-sized. The genes are TRBV6-4 and TRBJ2-7; tentative D call: TRBD1 (6 bases). In germline, CDR1 is MRHNA, CDR2 SNTAGT. V dropped 3 bases and J dropped 4 bases, with 16 bases sitting between them. The CDR3 sequence is 15 residues long. CDR3 residues: CASSESDSPGYEQYF. As DNA, the CDR3 is TGTGCCAGCAGTGAATCGGACAGCCCAGGTTACGAGCAGTACTTC.

This clonotype occurred many times. The chain links TRBV27 to TRBJ1-1; D call uncertain. CDR1 and CDR2 (germline): MNHEY, SMNVEV (reference sequence). The ends were cut back, 3 bases at V and 1 base at J, with 15 bases in the middle. The CDR3 spans 16 residues. This CDR3 is CASSFGLPQTNTEAFF. The DNA of the CDR3 is TGTGCCAGCAGTTTCGGTTTGCCACAGACGAACACTGAAGCTTTCTTT.

This clonotype was found many times. The rearrangement joins TRBV7-2 to TRBJ2-7; maybe TRBD1 (7 bases). The germline CDR1 and CDR2 sequences are SGHTA and FQGNSA. V was trimmed by 3 bases and J by 9 bases, leaving 21 bases between them. There are 15 residues in the CDR3. The CDR3 loop is CASSLGGQLILGQYF. As DNA, the CDR3 is TGTGCCAGCAGCTTGGGGGGACAGCTGATTCTCGGGCAGTACTTC.

The chain recombines TRBV24-1 with TRBJ2-7; D remains ambiguous. The CDR3 spans 15 residues. Germline CDR1 reads KGHDR; CDR2 reads SFDVKD. Trimming left V 8 bases short and J 0 bases short, with 16 bases between. The CDR3 coding sequence is TGTGCCACCAAGAGCCCGGGTCCAGTCTCCTACGAGCAGTACTTC. Translation gives CATKSPGPVSYEQYF.

This chain uses TRBV6-1 with TRBJ1-1; D unresolved. Germline V CDR1 and CDR2: MNHNS, SASEGT. V lost 6 bases to trimming and J lost 0 bases, with 8 bases between them. The CDR3 is 13 residues long. The CDR3 loop is CASSTVVNTEAFF. In DNA, the CDR3 is TGTGCCAGCAGCACGGTGGTGAACACTGAAGCTTTCTTT.

In this sample, this clonotype turned up many times. The V gene is TRBV11-2, the J gene TRBJ2-7; TRBD1 is a possible D gene (7 bases). There are 14 residues in the CDR3. Germline CDR1 is SGHAT and CDR2 is FQNNGV. Trimming left V 1 base short and J 6 bases short, with 13 bases between. Here the CDR3 reads CASSLGQGGFEQYF. The CDR3, as DNA: TGTGCCAGCAGCTTAGGGCAGGGGGGCTTCGAGCAGTACTTC. Together with reference TRBV11-2 and TRBJ2-7, the CDR3 gives the full variable domain: EAGVAQSPRYKIIEKRQSVAFWCNPISGHATLYWYQQILGQGPKLLIQFQNNGVVDDSQLPKDRFSAERLKGVDSTLKIQPAKLEDSAVYLCASSLGQGGFEQYFGPGTRLTVT.

There are a few counts of this clonotype. V is TRBV24-1 and J is TRBJ2-3; D possibly uses TRBD1 or TRBD2 (5 bases each). The V end was cut by 4 bases, the J end by 2 bases, with 12 bases between. CDR3 length equals 15 residues. CDR1 is KGHDR, CDR2 SFDVKD, per germline. The CDR3 bases are TGTGCCACCAGTGAAACCGGGACGTACACAGATACGCAGTATTTT. Amino acid sequence: CATSETGTYTDTQYF.

There are many counts of this clonotype. CDR3 in DNA: TGTGCCAGCAAATTGGGGACGTTTGAGTCCGGGGAGCTGTTTTTT. Protein product: CASKLGTFESGELFF. The chain joins TRBV27 to TRBJ2-2; D assignment may be TRBD1 or TRBD2 (5 bases each). CDR1 is MNHEY, CDR2 SMNVEV, per germline (reference sequence). The CDR3 spans 15 residues. V shed 7 bases and J shed 6 bases, with 18 bases lying between them.

The chain carries TRBV11-2 and TRBJ2-7; 7 bases map to TRBD1. Germline V gene data show CDR1 as SGHAT and CDR2 as FQNNGV. The CDR3 runs 15 residues. The V and J ends lost 1 base and 5 bases, in that order; junction bases with no gene match: 8. CDR3 sequence: CASSLVVQGKHEQYF. The CDR3 region has the DNA TGTGCCAGCAGCTTAGTAGTACAGGGGAAACACGAGCAGTACTTC.

There are many counts of this clonotype. The chain couples TRBV15 to TRBJ2-1; no definite D call. The V gene's germline CDR1 is LNHNV and CDR2 YYDKDF (reference sequence). V dropped 8 bases and J dropped 2 bases, with 10 bases sitting between them. The CDR3 extends over 13 amino acids. The CDR3 DNA sequence: TGTGCCACCGCCACCTCTCCCTACAATGAGCAGTTCTTC. Its translation: CATATSPYNEQFF.